The rows below give T cell receptor beta chains drawn from one sample of a study of T cell changes during pregnancy in multiple sclerosis. Produced via immunoSEQ multiplex PCR; TCRdb's table is partial and in-frame only. There are 35,000 to 55,000 clones in the sample; approximately 90% occur only once, and about 6.3% lies in the top ten. This specimen was CD8+ T cells from peripheral blood mononuclear cells, taken after pregnancy. Receptors originate from a female donor in good health, enrolled as a control in a pregnancy study. The CDR3 runs from the conserved cysteine through the conserved F or W. D genes are given only for firm matches. Only part of the rows carry a size: once, few, many, or a class if the clone is expanded.

cdr3_nt: TGTGCCAGCAGTTTATCGATCGGGGGGCTCACCGGGGAGCTGTTTTTT
cdr3_aa: CASSLSIGGLTGELFF
clone_size: NA
d_call: NA
v_call: TRBV27
j_call: TRBJ2-2
cdr3_length: 16

cdr3_nt: TGTGCCAGCAGCTTAGTATTTCGGACAGGGAGCAATCAGCCCCAGCATTTT
cdr3_aa: CASSLVFRTGSNQPQHF
clone_size: NA
d_call: TRBD1
v_call: TRBV11-3
j_call: TRBJ1-5
cdr3_length: 17

cdr3_nt: TGTGCCAGCAGCTTAGGAATACAGGGGCCCGCTGAGAACTTC
cdr3_aa: CASSLGIQGPAENF
clone_size: NA
d_call: TRBD1
v_call: TRBV11-2
j_call: TRBJ2-7
cdr3_length: 14

cdr3_nt: TGTGCCAGAAGCTTGGACAGGGTTGAGTATAGCAATCAGCCCCAGCATTTT
cdr3_aa: CARSLDRVEYSNQPQHF
clone_size: NA
d_call: NA
v_call: TRBV5-3
j_call: TRBJ1-5
cdr3_length: 17

cdr3_nt: TGTGCCAGCAGCTCGGCGGGGACAGGGGCAGGCTATGGCTACACCTTC
cdr3_aa: CASSSAGTGAGYGYTF
clone_size: once
d_call: TRBD1
v_call: TRBV13
j_call: TRBJ1-2
cdr3_length: 16

cdr3_nt: TGCGCCAGCAGCCAATTCGGCTCTGGGGCCAACGTCCTGACTTTC
cdr3_aa: CASSQFGSGANVLTF
clone_size: few
d_call: NA
v_call: TRBV4-3
j_call: TRBJ2-6
cdr3_length: 15

cdr3_nt: TGTGCCTGGAGAGGTCTACGGGGGGGGACCCAGTACTTC
cdr3_aa: CAWRGLRGGTQYF
clone_size: NA
d_call: TRBD2
v_call: TRBV30
j_call: TRBJ2-5
cdr3_length: 13

cdr3_nt: TGTGCCACCAGGTCACAGGGTAACAATCAGCCCCAGCATTTT
cdr3_aa: CATRSQGNNQPQHF
clone_size: NA
d_call: NA
v_call: TRBV15
j_call: TRBJ1-5
cdr3_length: 14

cdr3_nt: TGTGCCAGCAGCTTAGGCGGGGGGGCCGCTGGGCAGTACTTC
cdr3_aa: CASSLGGGAAGQYF
clone_size: NA
d_call: TRBD2
v_call: TRBV7-2
j_call: TRBJ2-7
cdr3_length: 14

cdr3_nt: TGTGCCAGTAGCTCACCGGACAGGGCGACTCAGCCCCAGCATTTT
cdr3_aa: CASSSPDRATQPQHF
clone_size: NA
d_call: TRBD1
v_call: TRBV19
j_call: TRBJ1-5
cdr3_length: 15

cdr3_nt: TGCGCCAGCAGCCAAGATTGGCCCCCCCGTTACAATGAGCAGTTCTTC
cdr3_aa: CASSQDWPPRYNEQFF
clone_size: NA
d_call: NA
v_call: TRBV4-3
j_call: TRBJ2-1
cdr3_length: 16

cdr3_nt: TGTGCCAGCAGCTTGGGGATACTAATCGAGCAGTACTTC
cdr3_aa: CASSLGILIEQYF
clone_size: NA
d_call: NA
v_call: TRBV5-6
j_call: TRBJ2-7
cdr3_length: 13

cdr3_nt: TGTGCCAGCAGCGAGGAGAAGGAAGTCACAGATACGCAGTATTTT
cdr3_aa: CASSEEKEVTDTQYF
clone_size: NA
d_call: NA
v_call: TRBV28
j_call: TRBJ2-3
cdr3_length: 15

cdr3_nt: TGTGCCAGCAGCCAAGCTAGCAATCAGCCCCAGCATTTT
cdr3_aa: CASSQASNQPQHF
clone_size: NA
d_call: NA
v_call: TRBV5-5
j_call: TRBJ1-5
cdr3_length: 13

cdr3_nt: TGTGCCAGCATCCAGGGGGCAGGGAGACCTGAAGCTTTCTTT
cdr3_aa: CASIQGAGRPEAFF
clone_size: NA
d_call: TRBD1
v_call: TRBV6-1
j_call: TRBJ1-1
cdr3_length: 14

cdr3_nt: TGTGCCAGTACCCCAACCAATCCAGGGTACTATGGCTACACCTTC
cdr3_aa: CASTPTNPGYYGYTF
clone_size: once
d_call: NA
v_call: TRBV19
j_call: TRBJ1-2
cdr3_length: 15

cdr3_nt: TGTGCCAGCAGTACTTCAGGCTCTGGAAACACCATATATTTT
cdr3_aa: CASSTSGSGNTIYF
clone_size: NA
d_call: NA
v_call: TRBV6-6
j_call: TRBJ1-3
cdr3_length: 14

cdr3_nt: TGTGCCAGCAGGGGGACAGCGAACACCGGGGAGCTGTTTTTT
cdr3_aa: CASRGTANTGELFF
clone_size: NA
d_call: TRBD1
v_call: TRBV2
j_call: TRBJ2-2
cdr3_length: 14

cdr3_nt: TGTGCCAGCAGCTCAGAAACCGGGAGTAACTATGGCTACACCTTC
cdr3_aa: CASSSETGSNYGYTF
clone_size: NA
d_call: NA
v_call: TRBV6-5
j_call: TRBJ1-2
cdr3_length: 15

cdr3_nt: TGTGCCAGCAGCCTTTCCGGACAGGTCACAGATACGCAGTATTTT
cdr3_aa: CASSLSGQVTDTQYF
clone_size: NA
d_call: TRBD1
v_call: TRBV9
j_call: TRBJ2-3
cdr3_length: 15